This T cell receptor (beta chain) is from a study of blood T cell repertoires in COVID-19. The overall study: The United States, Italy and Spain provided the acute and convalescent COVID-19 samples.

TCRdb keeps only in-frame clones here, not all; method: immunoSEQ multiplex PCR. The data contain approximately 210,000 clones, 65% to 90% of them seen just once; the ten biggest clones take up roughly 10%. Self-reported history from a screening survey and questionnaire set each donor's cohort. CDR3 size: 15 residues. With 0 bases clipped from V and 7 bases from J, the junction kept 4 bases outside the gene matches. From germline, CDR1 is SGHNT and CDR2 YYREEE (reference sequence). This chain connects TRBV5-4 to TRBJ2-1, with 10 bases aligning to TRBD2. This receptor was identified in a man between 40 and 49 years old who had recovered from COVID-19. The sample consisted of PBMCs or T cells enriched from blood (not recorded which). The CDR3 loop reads CASSLVGLARNEQFF. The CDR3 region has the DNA TGTGCCAGCAGCTTGGTGGGACTAGCGAGGAATGAGCAGTTCTTC.